Below, one T cell receptor beta chain is given with its context. This clone's antigen is unknown. Base qualities are not recorded, but no much larger clone differs from it by a single base. The CDR3 regions of human TCRbeta chains were analyzed by immunosequencing. Per the source publication's procedure: TCRs in the repertoires were matched against a reference library of SARS-CoV-2-specific TCRs that had been generated with the MIRA antigen-specificity platform. Breadth meant the fraction of unique TCRs that were SARS-CoV-2-associated, whereas depth meant the fraction of total T cells that were SARS-CoV-2-associated. Using the MIRA data, each spike-specific TCR was mapped to the spike region that the TCR reacts to and placed in a CD4 or CD8 class. Log10-transformed breadth and depth values were compared by one-way ANOVA with Sidak's multiple comparisons tests. Not all clones reach the TCRdb copy of this immuneACCESS table, which keeps in-frame sequences only. Checked studies attribute under half of the gap to unresolved V genes and leave the rest unexplained. The V and J calls and clone size were taken over from that table, and D and trimming were inferred from the DNA. This sample lists under 85,000 clones; roughly 84% were detected once. 11% of the sample goes to the ten largest clones.

Taken with the paper, the label for time point translates to: baseline before first vaccination. Samples from vaccinated people were obtained from the UK trials COV001 and COV002, which included a single-blind randomized controlled phase 2/3 trial of AZD1222 (ChAdOx1 nCoV-19) in healthy adults. Trial participant PBMC samples were collected at day 0 and day 28 after the second dose for TCRbeta chain sequencing. This sample is part of a study of T cell responses to AZD1222 COVID-19 vaccine (dated by TCRdb to about 2021). About the study as a whole: AZD1222 recipients whose second dose came at about 4 weeks and those whose second dose came at about 12 weeks were combined into one group, since spike-specific TCR depth and breadth did not differ between the two schedules. Trial participants were enrolled by age into subgroups of 18-55, 56-69 and 70-plus years, and about 150, 27 and 61 TCR-sequenced participants, respectively, were included in these subgroups. A total of about 230 trial participants underwent TCR sequencing, of whom 207 received two doses of AZD1222 and about 25 received two doses of the MenACWY control vaccine. Study-level results and caveats: Vaccine-associated CD4 TCRs spanned the whole spike protein, with dominant responses in regions 160-218 and 743-854. In the small 56-69-year group, the increase in depth fell short of significance, most likely because of low power. Conclusions about previously exposed vaccinees are limited because only a handful of AZD1222 recipients were SARS-CoV-2 seropositive at baseline. Epitopes outside the regions mutated in the B.1.351 and B.1.1.7 variants were reportedly recognized by nearly half of the unique spike-specific TCRs. A significant rise in spike-specific TCR breadth and depth was observed after two AZD1222 doses relative to day 0 and relative to MenACWY recipients. Participants were mostly white British, with more females than males. The authors suggested clonal diversity may have been underestimated. Because no samples from the day 14 peak response were available, repertoires could be characterized only after the peak T cell response.

The CDR3 has 13 amino acids, counting the end cysteine and phenylalanine. The entry retains the CDR3 DNA only, 39 bases that are in frame from base 1. The germline V gene encodes CDR1 KGHDR and CDR2 SFDVKD. The trim is 4 bases for V and 6 bases for J, with a gap of 9 bases between the germline ends. The sample was peripheral blood, taken on day 0 of AZD1222 vaccination. The sequence was collected from an adult in good health. The chain links TRBV24-1 with TRBJ2-1; perhaps TRBD2 is the D gene, with 6 bases matching. The CDR3 protein sequence reads: CATSEPGLNEQFF. The DNA is TGTGCCACCAGTGAACCGGGACTCAATGAGCAGTTCTTC.